This T cell receptor (beta chain) was retrieved from a study of cytomegalovirus exposure and HLA in healthy donors. Findings and limits, study-wide: It was assumed in the presence/absence analyses that sequencing depth was roughly uniform across donors. A missense DCLRE1C variant was associated with V- and J-gene trimming of TCR beta chains in a later analysis, and an independent cohort replicated the association.

As for this clone: The antigen remains undetermined.

The study ran its PCR with 60 Vbeta and 13 Jbeta primers. Produced via immunoSEQ multiplex PCR; TCRdb's table is partial and in-frame only. This sample has tens of thousands of clones; 75% to 80% occur once, and the top ten carry 4.5% to 5.5%. Trimming pared 0 bases from V and 0 bases from J, leaving 2 bases between. CDR3 size: 13 residues. In germline, CDR1 is MGHRA, CDR2 YSYEKL. The sequenced sample was PBMCs. This TCR was recovered from a woman between 40 and 55 years old in good health and CMV-seropositive. J is TRBJ2-5 and V is TRBV4-1; D unclear. DNA of the CDR3: TGCGCCAGCAGCCAAGACAACCAAGAGACCCAGTACTTC. Protein: CASSQDNQETQYF.